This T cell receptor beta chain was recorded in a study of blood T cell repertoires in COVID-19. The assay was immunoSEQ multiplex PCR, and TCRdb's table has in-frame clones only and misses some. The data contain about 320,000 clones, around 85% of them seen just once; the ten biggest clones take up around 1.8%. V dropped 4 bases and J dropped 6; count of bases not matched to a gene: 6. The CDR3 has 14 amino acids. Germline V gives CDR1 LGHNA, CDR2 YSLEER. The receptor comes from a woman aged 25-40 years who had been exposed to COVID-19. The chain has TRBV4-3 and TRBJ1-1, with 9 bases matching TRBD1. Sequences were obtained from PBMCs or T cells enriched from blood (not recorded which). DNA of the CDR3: TGCGCCAGCAGCCCCCGGGACAGGGTTTCTGAAGCTTTCTTT. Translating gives CASSPRDRVSEAFF.